The TCR beta chain described here comes from a study of blood T cells in healthy people across ages. The authors ran a second PCR of roughly 7 to 11 cycles using a sample-barcoded 5' primer and a J-beta primer mix. TCRdb re-derived calls from the 5' RACE reads in MiXCR, one entry per CDR3 protein. The sample records approximately 1.5 million distinct CDR3 sequences, about 42% being singletons. This CDR3 is 15 amino acids long. The V end was cut by 0 bases, the J end by 2 bases, with 8 bases between. Germline V gene lookup returns CDR1 LGHNA and CDR2 YSLEER. Healthy Caucasian individuals from Russia aged roughly 6 to 90 served as donors. Researchers collected about 9.7 milliliters of peripheral blood from every single donor. Per-sample PBMC isolation yielded at least 7 million cells.

The sample taken for sequencing was blood. This clonotype was obtained from a woman aged 18-29 years in good health. This chain connects TRBV4-3 to TRBJ2-1; no reliable D call. The CDR3 spells CASSQETLTYNEQFF. DNA of the CDR3: TGCGCCAGCAGCCAAGAAACCCTGACCTACAATGAGCAGTTCTTC.